The clone carrying this TCR beta chain was detected once. The sample comes from a study of T cell changes during pregnancy in multiple sclerosis. Trimming removed 6 bases from V and 5 bases from J; junction bases left unmatched: 5. Germline V lookup: CDR1 SNHLY, CDR2 FYNNEI. The CDR3 is made up of 14 amino acids. TCRdb's copy holds only in-frame clones and misses some; the assay was immunoSEQ multiplex PCR. The data show roughly 100,000 clones, 91% seen once. The receptor was derived from a female donor in good health, enrolled as a control in a pregnancy study. This specimen was peripheral blood, taken after pregnancy. The genes are TRBV2 and TRBJ2-2; TRBD2 aligns across 8 bases. Written as DNA, the CDR3 is TGTGCCAGCAGGCTAGCGGGCGAGACCGGGGAGCTGTTTTTT. This codes for CASRLAGETGELFF.